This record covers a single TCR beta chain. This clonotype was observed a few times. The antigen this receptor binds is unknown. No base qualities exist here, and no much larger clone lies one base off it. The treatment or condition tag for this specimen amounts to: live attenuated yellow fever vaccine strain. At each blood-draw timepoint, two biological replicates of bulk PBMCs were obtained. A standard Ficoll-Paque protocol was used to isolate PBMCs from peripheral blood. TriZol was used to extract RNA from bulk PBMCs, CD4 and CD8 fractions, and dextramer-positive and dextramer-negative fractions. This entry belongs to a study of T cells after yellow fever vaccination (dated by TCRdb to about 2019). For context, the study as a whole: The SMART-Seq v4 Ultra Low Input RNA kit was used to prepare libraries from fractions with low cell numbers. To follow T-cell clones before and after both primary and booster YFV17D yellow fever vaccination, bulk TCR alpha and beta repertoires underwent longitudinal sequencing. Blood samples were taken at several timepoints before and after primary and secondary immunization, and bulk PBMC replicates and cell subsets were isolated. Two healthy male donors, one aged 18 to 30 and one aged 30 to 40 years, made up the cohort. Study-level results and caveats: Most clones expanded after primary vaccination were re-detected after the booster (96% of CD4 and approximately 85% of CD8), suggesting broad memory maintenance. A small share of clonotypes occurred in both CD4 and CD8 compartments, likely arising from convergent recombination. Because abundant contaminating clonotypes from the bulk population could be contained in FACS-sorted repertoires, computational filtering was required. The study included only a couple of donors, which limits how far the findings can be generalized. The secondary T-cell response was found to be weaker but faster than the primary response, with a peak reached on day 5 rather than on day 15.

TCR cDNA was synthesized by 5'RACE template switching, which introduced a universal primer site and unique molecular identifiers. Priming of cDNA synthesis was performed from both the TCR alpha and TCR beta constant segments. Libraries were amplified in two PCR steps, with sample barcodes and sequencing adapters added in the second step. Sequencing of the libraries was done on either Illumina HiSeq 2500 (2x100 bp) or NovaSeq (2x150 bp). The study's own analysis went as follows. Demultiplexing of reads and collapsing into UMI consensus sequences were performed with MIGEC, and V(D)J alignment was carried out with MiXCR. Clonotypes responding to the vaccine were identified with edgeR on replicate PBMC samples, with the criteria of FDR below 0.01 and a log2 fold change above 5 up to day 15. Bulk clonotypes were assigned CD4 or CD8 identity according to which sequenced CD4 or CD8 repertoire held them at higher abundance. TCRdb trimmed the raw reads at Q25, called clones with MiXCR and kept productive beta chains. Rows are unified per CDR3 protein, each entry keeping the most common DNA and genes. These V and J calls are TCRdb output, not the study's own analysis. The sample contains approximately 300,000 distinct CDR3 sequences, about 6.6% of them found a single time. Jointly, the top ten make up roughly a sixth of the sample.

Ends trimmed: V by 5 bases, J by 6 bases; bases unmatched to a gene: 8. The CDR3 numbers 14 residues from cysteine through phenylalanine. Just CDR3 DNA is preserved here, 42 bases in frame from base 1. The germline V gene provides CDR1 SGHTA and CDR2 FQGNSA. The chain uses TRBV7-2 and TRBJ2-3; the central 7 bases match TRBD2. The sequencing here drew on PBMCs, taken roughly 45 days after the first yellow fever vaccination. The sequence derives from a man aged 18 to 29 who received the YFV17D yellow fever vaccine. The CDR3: CASSIPGGPDTQYF. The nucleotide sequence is TGTGCCAGCAGCATTCCGGGAGGCCCGGATACGCAGTATTTT.